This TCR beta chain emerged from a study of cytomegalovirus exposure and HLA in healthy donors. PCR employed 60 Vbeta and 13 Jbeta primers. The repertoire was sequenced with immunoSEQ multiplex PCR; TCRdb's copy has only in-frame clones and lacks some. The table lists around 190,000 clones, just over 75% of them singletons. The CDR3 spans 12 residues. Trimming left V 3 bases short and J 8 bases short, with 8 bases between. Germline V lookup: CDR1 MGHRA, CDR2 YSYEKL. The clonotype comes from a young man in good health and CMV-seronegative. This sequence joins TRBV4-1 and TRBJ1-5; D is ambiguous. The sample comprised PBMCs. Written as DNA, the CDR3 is TGCGCCAGCAGCCACGAACACGAGCCCCAGCATTTT. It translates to CASSHEHEPQHF.